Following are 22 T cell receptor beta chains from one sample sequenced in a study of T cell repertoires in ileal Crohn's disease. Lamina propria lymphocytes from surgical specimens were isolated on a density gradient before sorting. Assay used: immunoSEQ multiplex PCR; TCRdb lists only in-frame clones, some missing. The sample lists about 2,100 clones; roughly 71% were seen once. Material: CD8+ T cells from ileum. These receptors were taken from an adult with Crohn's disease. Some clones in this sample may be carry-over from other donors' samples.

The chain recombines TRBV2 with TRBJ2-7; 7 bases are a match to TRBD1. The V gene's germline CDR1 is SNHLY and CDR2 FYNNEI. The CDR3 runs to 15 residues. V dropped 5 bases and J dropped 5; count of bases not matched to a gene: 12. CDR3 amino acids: CASSSGTATFDEQYF. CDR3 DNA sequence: TGTGCCAGCAGTTCCGGGACAGCAACTTTTGACGAGCAGTACTTC.

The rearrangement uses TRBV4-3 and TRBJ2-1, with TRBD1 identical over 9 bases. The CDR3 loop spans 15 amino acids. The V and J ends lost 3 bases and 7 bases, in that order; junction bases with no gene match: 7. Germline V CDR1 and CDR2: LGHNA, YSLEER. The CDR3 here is CASSQGTGWNNEQFF. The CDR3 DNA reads TGCGCCAGCAGCCAGGGGACAGGGTGGAATAATGAGCAGTTCTTC.

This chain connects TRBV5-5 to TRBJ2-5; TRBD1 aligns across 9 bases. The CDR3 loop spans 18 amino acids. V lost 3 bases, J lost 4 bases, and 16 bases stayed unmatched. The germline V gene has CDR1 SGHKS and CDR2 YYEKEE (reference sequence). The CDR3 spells CASSSRGQGGVGGETQYF. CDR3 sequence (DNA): TGTGCCAGCAGCTCCAGGGGACAGGGCGGCGTGGGGGGAGAGACCCAGTACTTC.

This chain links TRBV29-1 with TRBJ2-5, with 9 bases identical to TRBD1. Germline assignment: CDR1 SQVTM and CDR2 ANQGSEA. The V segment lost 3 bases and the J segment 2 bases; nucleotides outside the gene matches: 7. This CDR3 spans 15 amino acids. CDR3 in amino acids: CSVDPTGGRQETQYF. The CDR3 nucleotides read TGCAGCGTTGACCCGACAGGGGGGAGGCAAGAGACCCAGTACTTC. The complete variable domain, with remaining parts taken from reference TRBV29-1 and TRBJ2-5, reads SAVISQKPSRDICQRGTSLTIQCQVDSQVTMMFWYRQQPGQSLTLIATANQGSEATYESGFVIDKFPISRPNLTFSTLTVSNMSPEDSSIYLCSVDPTGGRQETQYFGPGTRLLVL.

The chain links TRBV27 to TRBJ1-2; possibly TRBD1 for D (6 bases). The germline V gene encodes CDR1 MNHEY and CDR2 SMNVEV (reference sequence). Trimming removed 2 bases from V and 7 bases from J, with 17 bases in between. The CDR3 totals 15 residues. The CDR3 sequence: CASSLTVGGGGGYTF. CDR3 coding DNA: TGTGCCAGCAGTTTAACGGTCGGTGGGGGCGGTGGCTACACCTTC.

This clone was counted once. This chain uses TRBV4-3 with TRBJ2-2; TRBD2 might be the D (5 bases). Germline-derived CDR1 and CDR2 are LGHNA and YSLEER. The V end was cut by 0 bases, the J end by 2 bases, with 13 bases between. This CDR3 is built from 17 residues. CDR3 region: CASSQDRRLYNTGELFF. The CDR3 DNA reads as TGCGCCAGCAGCCAAGATAGGAGGCTCTACAACACCGGGGAGCTGTTTTTT.

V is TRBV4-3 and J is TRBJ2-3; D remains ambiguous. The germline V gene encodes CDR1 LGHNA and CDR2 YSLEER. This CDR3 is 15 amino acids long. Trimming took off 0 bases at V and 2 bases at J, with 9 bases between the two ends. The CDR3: CASSQDRLSTDTQYF. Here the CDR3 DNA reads TGCGCCAGCAGCCAAGACCGACTCTCCACAGATACGCAGTATTTT.

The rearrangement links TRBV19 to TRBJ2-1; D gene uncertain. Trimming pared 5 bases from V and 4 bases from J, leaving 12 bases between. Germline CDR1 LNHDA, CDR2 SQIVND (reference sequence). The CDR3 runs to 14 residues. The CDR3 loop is CASSFSATYNEQFF. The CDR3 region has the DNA TGTGCCAGTAGTTTTTCGGCGACTTACAATGAGCAGTTCTTC.

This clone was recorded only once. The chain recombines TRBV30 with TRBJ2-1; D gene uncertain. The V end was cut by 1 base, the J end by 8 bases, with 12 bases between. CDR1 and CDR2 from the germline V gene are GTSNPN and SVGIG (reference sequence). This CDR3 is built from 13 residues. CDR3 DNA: TGTGCCTGGAGTGGGGTTCTAGTAGATGAGCAGTTCTTC. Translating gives CAWSGVLVDEQFF.

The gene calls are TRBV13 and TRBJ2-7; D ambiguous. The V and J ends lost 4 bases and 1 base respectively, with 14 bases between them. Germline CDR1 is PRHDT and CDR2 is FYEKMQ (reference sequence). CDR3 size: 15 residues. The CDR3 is CASSSSENWSYEQYF. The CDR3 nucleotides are TGTGCCAGCAGCTCCTCGGAGAATTGGTCCTACGAGCAGTACTTC.

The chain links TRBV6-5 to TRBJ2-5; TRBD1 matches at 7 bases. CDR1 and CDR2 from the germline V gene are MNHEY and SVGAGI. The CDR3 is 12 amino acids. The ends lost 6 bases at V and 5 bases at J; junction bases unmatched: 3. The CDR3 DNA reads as TGTGCCAGCAGCCCGACAGGGGAGACCCAGTACTTC. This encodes CASSPTGETQYF.

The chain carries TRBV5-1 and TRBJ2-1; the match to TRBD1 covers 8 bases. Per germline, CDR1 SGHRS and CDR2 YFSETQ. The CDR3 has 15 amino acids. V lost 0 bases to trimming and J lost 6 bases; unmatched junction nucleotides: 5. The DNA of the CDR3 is TGCGCCAGCAGCTTGGGGACAGGGATTTCCAATGAGCAGTTCTTC. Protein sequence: CASSLGTGISNEQFF.

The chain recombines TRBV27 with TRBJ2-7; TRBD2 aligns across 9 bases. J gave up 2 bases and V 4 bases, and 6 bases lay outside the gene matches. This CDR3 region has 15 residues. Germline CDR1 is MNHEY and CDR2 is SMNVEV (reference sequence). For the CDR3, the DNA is TGTGCCAGCAGTTGGACCGGGACTAGCCCCTACGAGCAGTACTTC. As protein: CASSWTGTSPYEQYF.

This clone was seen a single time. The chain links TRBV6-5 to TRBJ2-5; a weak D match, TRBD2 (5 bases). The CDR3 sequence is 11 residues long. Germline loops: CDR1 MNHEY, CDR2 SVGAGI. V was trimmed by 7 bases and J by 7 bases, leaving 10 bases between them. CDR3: CASIREGTQYF. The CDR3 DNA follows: TGTGCCAGCATCCGCGAGGGGACCCAGTACTTC.

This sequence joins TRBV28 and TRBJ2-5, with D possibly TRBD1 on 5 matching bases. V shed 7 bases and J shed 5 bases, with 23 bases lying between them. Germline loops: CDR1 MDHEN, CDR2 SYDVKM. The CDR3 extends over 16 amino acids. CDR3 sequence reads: CASTTQGKESRETQYF. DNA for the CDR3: TGTGCCAGCACTACCCAGGGCAAGGAGTCACGGGAGACCCAGTACTTC.

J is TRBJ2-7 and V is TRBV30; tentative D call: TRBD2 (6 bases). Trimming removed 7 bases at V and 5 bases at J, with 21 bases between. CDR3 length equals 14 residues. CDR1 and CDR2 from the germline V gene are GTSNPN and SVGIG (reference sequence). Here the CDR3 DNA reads TGTGCCTCCAACCACGCGACTAGAGCGGACGAGCAGTACTTC. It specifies CASNHATRADEQYF. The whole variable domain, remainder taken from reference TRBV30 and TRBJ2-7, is SQTIHQWPATLVQPVGSPLSLECTVEGTSNPNLYWYRQAAGRGLQLLFYSVGIGQISSEVPQNLSASRPQDRQFILSSKKLLLSDSGFYLCASNHATRADEQYFGPGTRLTVT.

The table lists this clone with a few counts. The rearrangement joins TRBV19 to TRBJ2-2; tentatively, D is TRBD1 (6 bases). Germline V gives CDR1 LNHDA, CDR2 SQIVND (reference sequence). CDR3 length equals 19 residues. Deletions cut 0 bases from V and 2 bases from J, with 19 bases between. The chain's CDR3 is CASSIDPTREGENTGELFF. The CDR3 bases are TGTGCCAGTAGTATAGATCCCACTCGTGAGGGGGAAAACACCGGGGAGCTGTTTTTT.

CDR3 nucleotides: TGTGCCAGCAGCTTTGGGACTAGCGGTTTCTACGAGCAGTACTTC. Amino acid sequence: CASSFGTSGFYEQYF. The chain is built from TRBV11-2 and TRBJ2-7; 11 bases line up with TRBD2. Germline values: CDR1 SGHAT, CDR2 FQNNGV. The CDR3 is 15 residues long. V was pared by 3 bases and J by 3 bases, with 4 bases of the junction left unmatched.

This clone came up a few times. The CDR3 here is CASSVGTSRNEQYF. The CDR3 DNA is TGTGCCAGCAGTGTTGGGACTAGTCGGAACGAGCAGTACTTC. This sequence joins TRBV2 and TRBJ2-7, with 8 bases aligning to TRBD2. Germline assignment: CDR1 SNHLY and CDR2 FYNNEI. The V gene end was trimmed by 4 bases and the J gene end by 5 bases; junction bases not matched to a gene: 7. The CDR3 has 14 residues. Looking up the rest from reference TRBV2 and TRBJ2-7 gives the full variable domain: EPEVTQTPSHQVTQMGQEVILRCVPISNHLYFYWYRQILGQKVEFLVSFYNNEISEKSEIFDDQFSVERPDGSNFTLKIRSTKLEDSAMYFCASSVGTSRNEQYFGPGTRLTVT.

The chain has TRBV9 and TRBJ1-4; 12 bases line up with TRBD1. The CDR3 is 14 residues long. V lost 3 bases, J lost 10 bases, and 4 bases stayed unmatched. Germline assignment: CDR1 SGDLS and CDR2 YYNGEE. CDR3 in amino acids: CASSAGTGGAKLFF. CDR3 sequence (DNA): TGTGCCAGCAGCGCCGGGACAGGGGGCGCAAAACTGTTTTTT.

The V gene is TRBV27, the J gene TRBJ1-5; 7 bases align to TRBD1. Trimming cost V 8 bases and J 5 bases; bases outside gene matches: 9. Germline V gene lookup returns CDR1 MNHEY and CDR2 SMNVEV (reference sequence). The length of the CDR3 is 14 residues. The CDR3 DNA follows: TGTGCCAGCGCCGGGACAGCGGGGGATCAGCCCCAGCATTTT. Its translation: CASAGTAGDQPQHF.

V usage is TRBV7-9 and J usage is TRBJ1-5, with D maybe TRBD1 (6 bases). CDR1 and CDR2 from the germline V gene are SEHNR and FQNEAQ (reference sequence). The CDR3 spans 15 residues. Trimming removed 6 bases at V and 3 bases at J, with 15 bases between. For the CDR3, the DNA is TGTGCCAGCAGTTTATCGACAGGTTCCAATCAGCCCCAGCATTTT. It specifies CASSLSTGSNQPQHF.